A single TCR beta chain is shown here with its context. It lacks a known antigen. One base away there is no much larger clone; base qualities are not given. The sample comes from a study of blood T cell repertoires in COVID-19 (dated by TCRdb to 2020 to 2021). Turning to the overall study: The collaborator samples originated in the United States, Italy and Spain and spanned the acute and convalescent phases of COVID-19. The prospective study material was composed of cDNA or gDNA derived from T cells, B-cell-depleted T cells, or PBMCs. Deeply sampled blood TCRbeta repertoires from subjects exposed to, actively infected with, or recovered from COVID-19 were included in the dataset. The repertoires were released in a freely available public database intended as a resource for research on the immune response to SARS-CoV-2. Samples were obtained from the ongoing ImmuneRACE study (first 160 participants) and from about 1,300 subjects provided by 6 global collaborators. A de-identified subject ID, COVID-19 status, age in years and sex were almost always included in the sample metadata. Where available, HLA class I and class II types were obtained from metadata supplied by the sample provider rather than from assay-based typing.

Points the paper makes about the study in general: The quantity of clinical and demographic metadata differed by source and by participant and was supplied without curation.

Participants in the prospective study were enrolled through a virtual design, were aged roughly 18 to 90 years, and lived in about 25 United States geographic areas. In the prospective study, cohorts were assigned on the basis of participant-reported clinical history obtained from a screening survey and a study questionnaire. Recovered participants in ImmuneRACE Cohort 3 were defined by two consecutive negative NP/OP PCR tests, clearance by a healthcare professional, or resolution of symptoms. In the prospective study, mobile phlebotomists collected whole blood, serum and a nasopharyngeal or oropharyngeal swab from each participant. Over a roughly 2-month period, participants in the prospective study had the option of providing additional blood draws and questionnaires. Before DNA extraction, prospective study blood samples were shipped either frozen or at room temperature. The CDR3 covers 13 residues, taking in both the cysteine and the phenylalanine. CDR3 DNA only is kept here, 39 bases in frame from base 1. CDR1 and CDR2, per the germline V gene (reference sequence), are GTSNPN and SVGIG. The V end loses 4 bases and the J end loses 10 bases, and a stretch of 14 bases separates them.

The immunoSEQ Assay, a bias-controlled multiplex PCR, was used to amplify TCRbeta CDR3 regions from genomic DNA. The authors processed their data as follows. Within the assay, amplification of reference gene primers was used to estimate how many nucleated cells each sample contained. To quantify the absolute abundance of each unique TCRbeta CDR3 rearrangement, sequence reads were collapsed and filtered. For each sample, productive Simpson clonality was calculated by taking the square root of Simpson's diversity index across productive rearrangements. TCRdb holds this immuneACCESS table with in-frame rearrangements only. Some clones are missing; in checked studies, unresolved V genes explain under half, and the rest has no known cause. V and J calls and clone size are as listed in that table; D and trimming were resolved from the DNA. The sample table contains some 200,000 clones; only one count was recorded for approximately 80% of them. Approximately 9.2% of the sample is taken by the ten largest.

The sequence was collected from a man in his forties who had recovered from COVID-19. Sequenced sample: PBMCs or T cells enriched from blood (not recorded which). The chain is made from TRBV30 and TRBJ1-6; too little of a D gene remains to name it. The CDR3 loop reads CAWKLQSVSPLHF. The nucleotides are TGTGCCTGGAAGCTCCAGAGCGTATCACCCCTCCACTTT.